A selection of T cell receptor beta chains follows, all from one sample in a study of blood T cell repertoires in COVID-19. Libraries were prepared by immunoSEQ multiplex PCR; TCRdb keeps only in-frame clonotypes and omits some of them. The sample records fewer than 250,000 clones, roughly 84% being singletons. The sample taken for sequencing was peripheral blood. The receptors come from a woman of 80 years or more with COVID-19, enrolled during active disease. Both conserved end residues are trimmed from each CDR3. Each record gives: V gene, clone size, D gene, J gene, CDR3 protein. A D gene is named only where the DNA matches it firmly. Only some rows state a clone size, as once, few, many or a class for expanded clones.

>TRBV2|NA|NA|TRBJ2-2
ASSPQGTAGELF
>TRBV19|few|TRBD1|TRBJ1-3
ASSSHRGLSGNTIY
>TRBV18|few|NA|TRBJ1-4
ASSPSGSPNEKLF
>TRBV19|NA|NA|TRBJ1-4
ASSPARRQNNEKLF
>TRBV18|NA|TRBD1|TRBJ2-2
ASSYSGTANTGELF
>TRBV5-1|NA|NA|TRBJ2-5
ASSLAVEETQY
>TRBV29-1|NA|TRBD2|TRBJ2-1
SGEKAGGLNEQF
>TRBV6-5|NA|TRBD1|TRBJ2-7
ASSFLGQVSYEQY
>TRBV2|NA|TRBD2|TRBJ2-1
ASSASGGRYNEQF
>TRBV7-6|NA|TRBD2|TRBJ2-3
ASSPRTSGGTDTQY
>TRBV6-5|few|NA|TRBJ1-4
ASRDSATNEKLF
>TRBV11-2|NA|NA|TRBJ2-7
ASSPPGSTSEY
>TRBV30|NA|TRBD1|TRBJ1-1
AWSFGQGIKNTEAF
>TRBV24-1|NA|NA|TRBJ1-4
ATSEGPTGSEKLF
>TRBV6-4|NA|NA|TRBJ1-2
ASNQDSTGNYGYT
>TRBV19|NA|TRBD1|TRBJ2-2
ASSINRGLDTGELF
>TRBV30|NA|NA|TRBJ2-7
AWSSQGSDEQY
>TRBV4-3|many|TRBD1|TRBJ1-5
ASSQEASGTGGVGSNQPQH
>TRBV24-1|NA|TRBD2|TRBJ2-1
ATSSSGGDYEQF
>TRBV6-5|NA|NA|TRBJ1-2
ASSYTAGGGMGGYT
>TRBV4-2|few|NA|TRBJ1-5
ASSQDRGDQPQH
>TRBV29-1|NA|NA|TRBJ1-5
SVEESLGPGSSNQPQH
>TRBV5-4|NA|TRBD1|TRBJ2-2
ASSGGQGAPGELF
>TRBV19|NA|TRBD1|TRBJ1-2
ASSWATGAYNYGYT
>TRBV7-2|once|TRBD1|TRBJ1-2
ASSPGQLNYGYT
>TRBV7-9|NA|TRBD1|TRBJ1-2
ASSLAETGVYGYT
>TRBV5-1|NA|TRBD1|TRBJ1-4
ASRPDRGQEKLF
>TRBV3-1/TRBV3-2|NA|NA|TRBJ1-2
ASSPEGLGRRGYT
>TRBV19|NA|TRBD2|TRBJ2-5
ASSIGQRGGETQY
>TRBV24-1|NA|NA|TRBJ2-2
ATSDGEAGSGELF
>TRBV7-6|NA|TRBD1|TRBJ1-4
ASSLMGQGAANEKLF
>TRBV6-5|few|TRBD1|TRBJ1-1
ASSQGERTEAF
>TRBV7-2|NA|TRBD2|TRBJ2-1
ASSSGGSNNEQF
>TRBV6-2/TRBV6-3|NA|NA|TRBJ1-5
ASSSTSSNQPQH
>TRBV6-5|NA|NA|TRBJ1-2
ASSYGSYGYT
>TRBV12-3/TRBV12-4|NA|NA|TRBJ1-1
ASCGQMNTEAF
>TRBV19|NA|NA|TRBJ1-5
ASTWGGQPQH